This T cell receptor beta chain appears in the sequencing data of a study of Graves' ophthalmopathy and Graves' hyperthyroidism. Germline V gene lookup returns CDR1 SGHAT and CDR2 FQNNGV. This CDR3 is 18 amino acids long. V gave up 2 bases and J gave up 4 bases; unmatched junction bases: 10. Certain patients were not enrolled. These were patients with other autoimmune diseases, uncontrolled infections, pregnancy or lactation. RNA transcripts were the source from which TCR beta CDR3 regions were amplified. Second-round multiplex PCR followed a first-round RT-PCR using HTBI primers. TCRdb reprocessed the multiplex PCR reads with MiXCR, giving one entry per CDR3 protein. Of a few hundred thousand distinct CDR3 sequences listed, roughly 14% are singletons.

The chain employs TRBV11-2 and TRBJ2-5; 13 bases map to TRBD2. What was sequenced was peripheral blood. The TCR sequence derives from a woman between 18 and 29 years old with stable Graves' hyperthyroidism. CDR3 DNA sequence: TGTGCCAGCAGCTTAAAGGGTGGACTAGCGGGAGTCCTAGAGACCCAGTACTTC. Its protein product is CASSLKGGLAGVLETQYF.